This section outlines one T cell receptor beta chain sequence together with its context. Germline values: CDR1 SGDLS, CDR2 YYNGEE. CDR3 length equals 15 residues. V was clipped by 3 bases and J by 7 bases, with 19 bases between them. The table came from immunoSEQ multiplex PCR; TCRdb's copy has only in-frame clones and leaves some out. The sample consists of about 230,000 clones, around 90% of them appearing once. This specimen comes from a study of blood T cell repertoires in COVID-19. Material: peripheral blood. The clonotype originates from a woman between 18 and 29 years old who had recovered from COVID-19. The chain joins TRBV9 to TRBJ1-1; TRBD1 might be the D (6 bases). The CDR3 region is CASSDAVSDRLEAFF. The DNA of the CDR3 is TGTGCCAGCAGCGATGCCGTTTCGGACAGACTTGAAGCTTTCTTT.